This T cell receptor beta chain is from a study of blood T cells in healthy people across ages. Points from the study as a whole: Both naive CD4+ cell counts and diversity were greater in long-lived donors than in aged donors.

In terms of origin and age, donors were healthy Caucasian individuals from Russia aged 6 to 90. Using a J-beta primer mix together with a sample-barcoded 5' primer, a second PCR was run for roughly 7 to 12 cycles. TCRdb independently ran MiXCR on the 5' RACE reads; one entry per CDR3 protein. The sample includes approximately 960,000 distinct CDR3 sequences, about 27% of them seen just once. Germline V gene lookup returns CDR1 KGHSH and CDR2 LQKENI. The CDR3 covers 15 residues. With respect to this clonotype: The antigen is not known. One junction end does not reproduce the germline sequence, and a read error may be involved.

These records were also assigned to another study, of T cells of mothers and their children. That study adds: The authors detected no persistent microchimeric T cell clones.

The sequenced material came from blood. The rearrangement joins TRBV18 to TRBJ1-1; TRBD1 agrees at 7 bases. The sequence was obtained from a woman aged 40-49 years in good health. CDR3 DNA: TGTGCCCGCTCAGTCACCGGGACAGCGAACACTGAAGCTTTCTTT. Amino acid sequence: CARSVTGTANTEAFF.